This TCR beta chain is from a study of OX40 agonist ivuxolimab in advanced cancers. General study points: Researchers did not establish what antigens the expanded peripheral T cells target.

The V and J ends lost 0 bases and 1 base respectively, with 10 bases between them. Per germline, CDR1 LGHNA and CDR2 YSLEER. The CDR3 extends over 16 amino acids. Turning to this clone: The antigen remains undetermined.

Patients with a history of autoimmune disease or on systemic immunosuppression were excluded. Sequenced by immunoSEQ multiplex PCR; TCRdb stores in-frame clones only, minus some. The table shows 60,000 to 75,000 clones, with roughly 89% occurring only once. The rearrangement uses TRBV4-3 and TRBJ2-1; D is ambiguous. The receptor's source is an adult with an advanced solid tumor such as melanoma, head and neck, liver or kidney cancer. The input for sequencing was CD4+ or CD8+ T cells sorted from blood, taken in a trial of the OX40 agonist ivuxolimab. CDR3 residues: CASSQDQRASYNEQFF. The CDR3 nucleotides are TGCGCCAGCAGCCAAGACCAACGGGCTTCCTACAATGAGCAGTTCTTC.